This T cell receptor beta chain is from a study of identical twins. The CDR3 totals 13 residues. From germline, CDR1 is DFQATT and CDR2 SNEGSKA (reference sequence). The germline V and J ends were trimmed by 6 bases and 2 bases, with 12 bases remaining between them. MiXCR, run by TCRdb on the 5' RACE reads, gives a single entry per CDR3 protein. The repertoire holds just under 550,000 distinct CDR3 sequences, with 13% to 15% as singletons. The same sample was also used in a study of yellow fever vaccine responses in identical twins. Turning to that study: Twins reportedly mounted vaccine T cell responses that seemed partly convergent, partly personalized.

Input material: CD4+ T cells sorted from blood. This chain connects TRBV20-1 to TRBJ2-3, with D unresolved. The sequence was collected from a woman under 30 in good health. The CDR3 DNA follows: TGCAGTGCAAAGAGCACGCCCACAGATACGCAGTATTTT. As protein: CSAKSTPTDTQYF.